This T cell receptor beta chain was identified during a study of cytomegalovirus exposure and HLA in healthy donors. Whole-study context: Within an early data release were tens of millions of unique TCRs drawn from HLA-typed donors. Whole-study results and caveats: Only CMV serostatus was available as immune exposure information.

CDR1 is SGHVS and CDR2 is FNYEAQ in the germline V gene. The CDR3 extends over 13 amino acids. Trimming removed 0 bases from V and 5 bases from J, with 5 bases in between. As concerns this clone: Its target is unknown.

Both 60 Vbeta primers and 13 Jbeta primers went into the PCR. Method: immunoSEQ multiplex PCR; TCRdb's copy keeps in-frame clones and lacks some. The repertoire table contains 100,000 to 150,000 clones. The source is a woman between 40 and 50 years old in good health and CMV-seropositive. The sample comprised PBMCs. The J gene is TRBJ1-5, the V gene TRBV7-6, with a possible D match to TRBD1 (5 bases). CDR3 sequence reads: CASSLAGDQPQHF. For the CDR3, the DNA is TGTGCCAGCAGCTTAGCAGGGGATCAGCCCCAGCATTTT.